One sample yielded the 32 T cell receptor beta chains listed below, sequenced in a study of blood T cell repertoires in COVID-19. The method was immunoSEQ multiplex PCR; TCRdb's version includes in-frame clones alone and lacks a portion of them. The table shows about 99,000 clones, with less than 90% occurring only once. Sequenced material: peripheral blood. The origin of the receptors is a human donor in a cohort sampled during active COVID-19.

V is TRBV19 and J is TRBJ2-5; tentative D call: TRBD2 (6 bases). Trimming pared 3 bases from V and 5 bases from J, leaving 7 bases between. The CDR3 covers 12 residues. The V gene's germline CDR1 is LNHDA and CDR2 SQIVND (reference sequence). The CDR3 protein is CASSIGGETQYF. CDR3 sequence (DNA): TGTGCCAGTAGTATTGGGGGGGAGACCCAGTACTTC.

The rearrangement links TRBV5-1 to TRBJ2-1; 11 positions agree with TRBD2. From germline, CDR1 is SGHRS and CDR2 YFSETQ. The CDR3 spans 18 residues. V was clipped by 3 bases and J by 7 bases; unmatched bases: 15. CDR3 sequence: CASSSTPLLAGGGNEQFF. In DNA, the CDR3 is TGCGCCAGCAGCTCGACCCCTTTGCTAGCGGGAGGAGGGAATGAGCAGTTCTTC. Variable domain in full (rest from reference TRBV5-1 and TRBJ2-1): KAGVTQTPRYLIKTRGQQVTLSCSPISGHRSVSWYQQTPGQGLQFLFEYFSETQRNKGNFPGRFSGRQFSNSRSEMNVSTLELGDSALYLCASSSTPLLAGGGNEQFFGPGTRLTVL.

V usage is TRBV11-1 and J usage is TRBJ2-1; 8 nucleotides agree with TRBD2. After removal of 5 bases from V and 7 bases from J, the junction contained 10 bases not matched to a gene. From germline, CDR1 is SGHAT and CDR2 FQDESV (reference sequence). CDR3 length: 15 residues. CDR3 loop: CASSPTTGGWNEQFF. Here the CDR3 DNA reads TGTGCCAGCAGCCCGACTACGGGAGGGTGGAATGAGCAGTTCTTC.

The rearrangement uses TRBV6-4 and TRBJ2-1, with D maybe TRBD2 (5 bases). Trimming shortened V by 2 bases and J by 0 bases, and 5 bases separated the two germline ends. The CDR3 extends over 14 amino acids. The V gene's germline CDR1 is MRHNA and CDR2 SNTAGT. In DNA, the CDR3 is TGTGCCAGCAGTGACGGGAGCTCCTACAATGAGCAGTTCTTC. As protein: CASSDGSSYNEQFF.

V usage is TRBV9 and J usage is TRBJ1-4, with a weak D call TRBD1 (5 bases). This CDR3 is 15 amino acids long. Trimming stripped 0 bases from V and 5 bases from J, with 11 bases between. Germline V lookup: CDR1 SGDLS, CDR2 YYNGEE. The CDR3 region is CASSVEWGRNEKLFF. The CDR3 DNA follows: TGTGCCAGCAGCGTAGAGTGGGGCCGAAATGAAAAACTGTTTTTT.

This clone was recorded once. This rearrangement joins TRBV7-2 to TRBJ1-2; TRBD1 might be the D (6 bases). Trimming left V 5 bases short and J 8 bases short, with 15 bases between. Germline V gene data show CDR1 as SGHTA and CDR2 as FQGNSA. The CDR3 totals 13 residues. CDR3 sequence (DNA): TGTGCCAGCAGCACCACAGGGAATCTCGGCTACACCTTC. Translating gives CASSTTGNLGYTF.

V is TRBV9 and J is TRBJ1-2, with D perhaps TRBD1 (6 bases). There are 17 residues in the CDR3. The V and J ends lost 3 bases and 3 bases respectively, with 21 bases between them. Germline loops: CDR1 SGDLS, CDR2 YYNGEE. The DNA for the CDR3 is TGTGCCAGCAGCGCCACGACTACAGGGCACGGGGACTATGGCTACACCTTC. Residues: CASSATTTGHGDYGYTF.

This clone was recorded a few times. The V and J genes are TRBV7-3 and TRBJ2-2; maybe TRBD2 (5 bases). Germline V gene sequence: CDR1 SGHTA, CDR2 FQGTGA. This CDR3 region has 13 residues. V was cut by 5 bases and J by 3 bases, with 7 bases left in between. CDR3 residues: CASSPRDTGELFF. As DNA, the CDR3 is TGTGCCAGCAGCCCGCGGGACACCGGGGAGCTGTTTTTT.

V and J are TRBV5-1 and TRBJ2-6; weak D call: TRBD2 (5 bases). Trimming cost V 2 bases and J 4 bases, with 13 bases left between them. Germline CDR1 SGHRS, CDR2 YFSETQ. The CDR3 is made up of 16 amino acids. The chain's CDR3 is CASSFGGSSGANVLTF. DNA for the CDR3: TGCGCCAGCAGCTTTGGCGGGTCCTCCGGGGCCAACGTCCTGACTTTC.

V is TRBV11-1 and J is TRBJ2-5, with TRBD2 matching 9 bases. The CDR3 covers 16 residues. The ends lost 1 base at V and 2 bases at J; junction bases unmatched: 5. Germline V gene lookup returns CDR1 SGHAT and CDR2 FQDESV (reference sequence). In DNA, the CDR3 is TGTGCCAGCAGCTTAGGATCAGCGGGGGGTCAAGAGACCCAGTACTTC. Translating gives CASSLGSAGGQETQYF.

This chain links TRBV29-1 with TRBJ2-3; D is ambiguous. CDR3 length equals 11 residues. V gave up 2 bases and J gave up 6 bases, with 6 bases separating them. Germline values: CDR1 SQVTM, CDR2 ANQGSEA. This CDR3 reads CSVELGDTQYF. In DNA form, the CDR3 reads TGCAGCGTTGAACTCGGGGATACGCAGTATTTT.

V and J are TRBV6-5 and TRBJ2-1; TRBD2 agrees at 9 bases. Germline loops: CDR1 MNHEY, CDR2 SVGAGI. CDR3 length: 15 amino acids. After removal of 5 bases from V and 6 bases from J, the junction contained 8 bases not matched to a gene. CDR3 amino acids: CASSRAGGPVNEQFF. In DNA form, the CDR3 reads TGTGCCAGCAGTAGGGCGGGAGGGCCGGTCAATGAGCAGTTCTTC.

V gene TRBV7-9 combines with J gene TRBJ2-7, with TRBD1 identical over 7 bases. The V gene's germline CDR1 is SEHNR and CDR2 FQNEAQ (reference sequence). The CDR3 length is 14 residues. J gave up 5 bases and V 1 base, and 5 bases lay outside the gene matches. CDR3: CASSLDLTGNEQYF. As DNA, the CDR3 is TGTGCCAGCAGCTTAGATCTGACAGGGAACGAGCAGTACTTC.

The V gene is TRBV5-4, the J gene TRBJ1-2; D remains unclear. The length of the CDR3 is 14 residues. Germline V gene lookup returns CDR1 SGHNT and CDR2 YYREEE (reference sequence). V lost 0 bases and J 7 bases, leaving 13 bases between the germline ends. The CDR3 is CASSLDSGVGGYTF. CDR3 sequence (DNA): TGTGCCAGCAGCTTGGACAGCGGCGTCGGTGGCTACACCTTC. Full variable domain (rest looked up from reference TRBV5-4 and TRBJ1-2): ETGVTQSPTHLIKTRGQQVTLRCSSQSGHNTVSWYQQALGQGPQFIFQYYREEENGRGNFPPRFSGLQFPNYSSELNVNALELDDSALYLCASSLDSGVGGYTFGSGTRLTVV.

The V and J genes are TRBV24-1 and TRBJ1-5, with D perhaps matching TRBD1 (6 bases). V lost 1 base and J 7 bases, leaving 16 bases between the germline ends. The CDR3 is 16 residues long. Germline lookup yields CDR1 KGHDR and CDR2 SFDVKD. The CDR3 here is CATSDLFWGPEQPQHF. The CDR3 DNA reads as TGTGCCACCAGTGATTTATTCTGGGGGCCCGAACAGCCCCAGCATTTT.

The chain couples TRBV3-1 (or the pseudogene TRBV3-2) to TRBJ2-7; D uncertain. Germline V gives CDR1 LGHDT, CDR2 YNNKEL (reference sequence). V lost 2 bases, J lost 2 bases, and 16 bases lay in between. The CDR3 contains 16 residues. CDR3 region: CASSQIPTPGPYEQYF. The CDR3 region has the DNA TGTGCCAGCAGCCAAATTCCGACGCCGGGTCCCTACGAGCAGTACTTC.

The chain uses TRBV24-1 and TRBJ2-5; maybe TRBD1 (6 bases). From germline, CDR1 is KGHDR and CDR2 SFDVKD. The CDR3 length is 16 residues. Between the trimmed V and J ends, which lost 6 bases and 2 bases, there was a span of 18 bases. The CDR3 sequence is CATSQGETGLQETQYF. In nucleotides, the CDR3 is TGTGCCACCAGTCAAGGAGAGACAGGCCTACAAGAGACCCAGTACTTC.

The chain couples TRBV5-1 to TRBJ1-6; 7 bases line up with TRBD1. The germline CDR1 and CDR2 sequences are SGHRS and YFSETQ. The CDR3 is made up of 15 amino acids. V trimming: 4 bases; J trimming: 3 bases; junction bases outside the gene matches: 4. The CDR3 here is CASSEGQLYNSPLHF. CDR3 DNA sequence: TGCGCCAGCAGCGAGGGACAGCTCTATAATTCACCCCTCCACTTT.

The genes are TRBV7-9 and TRBJ2-5; possibly TRBD2 for D (6 bases). V dropped 1 base and J dropped 10 bases, with 7 bases sitting between them. CDR3 length: 11 amino acids. Per the germline V gene, CDR1 is SEHNR and CDR2 is FQNEAQ (reference sequence). CDR3 residues: CASSLGLVQYF. The CDR3 DNA sequence: TGTGCCAGCAGCTTAGGACTAGTCCAGTACTTC.

This clone was observed a single time. This chain joins TRBV6-6 and TRBJ2-7, with TRBD2 matching 15 bases. J lost 4 bases, V lost 5 bases, and 12 bases had no gene match. From germline, CDR1 is MNHNY and CDR2 SVGAGI (reference sequence). CDR3 size: 18 residues. The CDR3 DNA follows: TGTGCCAGCAGTCAATATCGGACTAGCGGGGGGGCGCTTTACGAGCAGTACTTC. Translated: CASSQYRTSGGALYEQYF.

This chain links TRBV7-8 with TRBJ2-3, with 13 nucleotides matching TRBD2. V gave up 0 bases and J gave up 0 bases; unmatched junction bases: 3. This CDR3 contains 18 residues. The germline gives CDR1 SGHVS, CDR2 FQNEAQ. Here the CDR3 DNA reads TGTGCCAGCAGCTTAGCACTAGCGGGGGGGCGGAGCACAGATACGCAGTATTTT. Residues: CASSLALAGGRSTDTQYF.

The rearrangement uses TRBV28 and TRBJ1-1, with 10 bases fitting TRBD1. V lost 2 bases to trimming and J lost 8 bases; unmatched junction nucleotides: 14. CDR3 length equals 17 residues. Germline-derived CDR1 and CDR2 are MDHEN and SYDVKM. The DNA of the CDR3 is TGTGCCAGCAGTTTAGGGGGACAGGGGAAAATTAGTAGAGAAGCTTTCTTT. This codes for CASSLGGQGKISREAFF.

The rearrangement links TRBV28 to TRBJ2-1; D possibly corresponds to TRBD2 (5 bases). Germline assignment: CDR1 MDHEN and CDR2 SYDVKM. The CDR3 sequence is 13 residues long. Trimming removed 5 bases from V and 4 bases from J, with 9 bases in between. DNA for the CDR3: TGTGCCAGCAGTCCGACGGGGTACAATGAGCAGTTCTTC. The encoded protein is CASSPTGYNEQFF.

This chain links TRBV4-2 with TRBJ2-1; tentative D call: TRBD1 (5 bases). Germline V CDR1 and CDR2: LGHNA, YNFKEQ. Deletions cut 4 bases from V and 0 bases from J, with 16 bases between. The CDR3 sequence is 17 residues long. The CDR3 DNA follows: TGTGCCAGCAGCCCAGGGCCTCTAGGCGCCTCCTACAATGAGCAGTTCTTC. It is translated as CASSPGPLGASYNEQFF.

This clone was seen a handful of times. The J gene is TRBJ2-7, the V gene TRBV29-1; TRBD2 is a possible D gene (7 bases). This CDR3 comprises 14 residues. The germline CDR1 and CDR2 sequences are SQVTM and ANQGSEA. Trimming took 7 bases from V and 0 from J, leaving 16 bases between them. CDR3 DNA: TGCAGCGCCAAGGGGAGGGGGGACTCCTACGAGCAGTACTTC. Protein sequence: CSAKGRGDSYEQYF.

The rearrangement links TRBV4-1 to TRBJ2-1; 10 nucleotides agree with TRBD2. The CDR3 is 15 residues long. V was clipped by 0 bases and J by 9 bases; unmatched bases: 5. Germline V gene lookup returns CDR1 MGHRA and CDR2 YSYEKL. The CDR3 DNA reads TGCGCCAGCAGCCAAGAACTAGCGGGACAAATTGAGCAGTTCTTC. It is translated as CASSQELAGQIEQFF.

Only one count was recorded for this clone. V usage is TRBV3-1 (or the pseudogene TRBV3-2) and J usage is TRBJ1-1, with D hard to call. Germline V gene lookup returns CDR1 LGHDT and CDR2 YNNKEL (reference sequence). The CDR3 contains 13 residues. The V end was cut by 0 bases, the J end by 8 bases, with 10 bases between. The CDR3 DNA reads TGTGCCAGCAGCCAAGATCCACAGCTAGAAGCTTTCTTT. It translates to CASSQDPQLEAFF.

The chain links TRBV27 to TRBJ1-2, with 7 nucleotides matching TRBD1. Germline-derived CDR1 and CDR2 are MNHEY and SMNVEV (reference sequence). V was clipped by 7 bases and J by 3 bases; unmatched bases: 14. This CDR3 contains 16 residues. The DNA for the CDR3 is TGTGCCAGCAAAGGACGACAGGGCGCCGCAGACTATGGCTACACCTTC. This sequence encodes CASKGRQGAADYGYTF.

This clone is a singleton in its sample. The chain links TRBV13 to TRBJ1-2; 8 bases line up with TRBD1. The germline gives CDR1 PRHDT, CDR2 FYEKMQ (reference sequence). V was pared by 5 bases and J by 4 bases, with 12 bases of the junction left unmatched. The CDR3 runs to 16 residues. The CDR3 DNA sequence: TGTGCCAGCAGCACCTACAGGGGGTCGTCCCTCTATGGCTACACCTTC. Residues: CASSTYRGSSLYGYTF.

The chain uses TRBV10-3 and TRBJ1-5; 9 nucleotides align to TRBD1. CDR3 length: 14 amino acids. Germline V lookup: CDR1 ENHRY, CDR2 SYGVKD. V trimming: 6 bases; J trimming: 5 bases; junction bases outside the gene matches: 5. The CDR3 sequence: CAISEQGAHQPQHF. CDR3 coding DNA: TGTGCCATCAGCGAACAGGGGGCCCATCAGCCCCAGCATTTT.

Only a few counts were recorded for this clone. The gene calls are TRBV10-3 and TRBJ2-7; 12 nucleotides match TRBD2. This CDR3 has 17 residues. The ends lost 4 bases at V and 2 bases at J; junction bases unmatched: 9. Per the germline V gene, CDR1 is ENHRY and CDR2 is SYGVKD. The CDR3 DNA follows: TGTGCCATCAGTGGACAAGAGGCTAGCGGGAGGGCCTACGAGCAGTACTTC. Protein: CAISGQEASGRAYEQYF.

The rearrangement joins TRBV5-5 to TRBJ1-4, with a possible D match to TRBD1 (5 bases). Germline V gene data show CDR1 as SGHKS and CDR2 as YYEKEE (reference sequence). The CDR3 spans 16 residues. Trimming stripped 3 bases from V and 3 bases from J, with 15 bases between. DNA of the CDR3: TGTGCCAGCAGCTCCCAGTGGGGCTCGGCTAATGAAAAACTGTTTTTT. It is translated as CASSSQWGSANEKLFF.